This T cell receptor beta chain stems from a study of cytomegalovirus exposure and HLA in healthy donors. Points from the study as a whole: Accurate HLA-A and HLA-B prediction from TCR beta sequences was reported for most subjects. Sequencing probably produced one cluster of sequence variants that were highly shared.

The PCR had 60 Vbeta and 13 Jbeta primers. Original data processing: In a later analysis, the count reached 80 million or so unique TCR beta chains, with roughly 12 million shared. TCRdb's copy holds only in-frame clones and misses some; the assay was immunoSEQ multiplex PCR. Clone size and the V and J calls come from that table; the DNA yielded D and trimming. The sample shows over 65,000 clones, about 77% of them seen only once. CDR1 and CDR2 from the germline V gene are MDHEN and SYDVKM. V lost 3 bases and J 2 bases, leaving 9 bases between the germline ends. There are 14 residues in the CDR3. For this clone: Its antigen is as yet unknown.

The J gene is TRBJ2-3, the V gene TRBV28; possible D gene TRBD1, 6 bases. The receptor was derived from a man aged 40-50 years in good health and CMV-seronegative. Sequenced sample: PBMCs. The chain's CDR3 is CASSLRGHTDTQYF. The CDR3 DNA is TGTGCCAGCAGTTTGAGGGGACACACAGATACGCAGTATTTT. Full variable domain (rest looked up from reference TRBV28 and TRBJ2-3): DVKVTQSSRYLVKRTGEKVFLECVQDMDHENMFWYRQDPGLGLRLIYFSYDVKMKEKGDIPEGYSVSREKKERFSLILESASTNQTSMYLCASSLRGHTDTQYFGPGTRLTVL.